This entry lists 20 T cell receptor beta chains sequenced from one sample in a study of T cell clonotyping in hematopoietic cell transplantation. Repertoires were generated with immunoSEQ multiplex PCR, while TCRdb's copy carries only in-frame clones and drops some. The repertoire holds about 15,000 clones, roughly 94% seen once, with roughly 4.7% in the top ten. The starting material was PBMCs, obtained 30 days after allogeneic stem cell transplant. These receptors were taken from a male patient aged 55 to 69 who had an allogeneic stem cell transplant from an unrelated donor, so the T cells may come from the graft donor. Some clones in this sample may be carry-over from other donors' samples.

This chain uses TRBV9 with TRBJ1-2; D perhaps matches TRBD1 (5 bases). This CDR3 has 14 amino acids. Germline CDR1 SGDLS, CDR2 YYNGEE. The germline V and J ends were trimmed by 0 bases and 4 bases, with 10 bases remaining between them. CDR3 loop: CASSVGAGPYGYTF. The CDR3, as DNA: TGTGCCAGCAGCGTAGGGGCAGGGCCCTATGGCTACACCTTC.

The CDR3 sequence: CASSGTSGGPNEQFF. CDR3 sequence (DNA): TGTGCCAGCAGCGGGACTAGCGGGGGGCCCAATGAGCAGTTCTTC. J is TRBJ2-1 and V is TRBV7-6; 15 bases map to TRBD2. This CDR3 comprises 15 residues. With 5 bases clipped from V and 6 bases from J, the junction kept 2 bases outside the gene matches. The germline CDR1 and CDR2 sequences are SGHVS and FNYEAQ.

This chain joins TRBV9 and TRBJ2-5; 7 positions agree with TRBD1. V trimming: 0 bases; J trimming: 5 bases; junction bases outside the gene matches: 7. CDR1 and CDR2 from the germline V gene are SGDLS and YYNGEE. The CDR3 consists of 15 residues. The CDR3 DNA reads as TGTGCCAGCAGCGTAGGGCTGACAGGGACCGAGACCCAGTACTTC. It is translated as CASSVGLTGTETQYF.

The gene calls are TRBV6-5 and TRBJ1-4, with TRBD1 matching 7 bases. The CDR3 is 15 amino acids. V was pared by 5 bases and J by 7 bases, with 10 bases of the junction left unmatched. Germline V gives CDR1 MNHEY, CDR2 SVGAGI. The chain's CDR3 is CASSRSGQWGEKLFF. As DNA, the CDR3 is TGTGCCAGCAGTCGCTCGGGACAGTGGGGTGAAAAACTGTTTTTT.

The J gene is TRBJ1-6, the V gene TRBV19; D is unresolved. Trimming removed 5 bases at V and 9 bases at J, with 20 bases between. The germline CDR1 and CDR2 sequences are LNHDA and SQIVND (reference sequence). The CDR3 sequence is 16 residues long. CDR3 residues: CASSDLGWSQTSPLHF. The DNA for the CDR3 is TGTGCCAGTAGTGACTTGGGGTGGAGCCAAACTTCACCCCTCCACTTT.

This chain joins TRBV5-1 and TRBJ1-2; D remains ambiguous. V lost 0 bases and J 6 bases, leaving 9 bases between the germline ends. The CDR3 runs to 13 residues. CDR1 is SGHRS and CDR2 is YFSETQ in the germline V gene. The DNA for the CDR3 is TGCGCCAGCAGCTTGGAGCAGAATGATGGCTACACCTTC. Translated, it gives CASSLEQNDGYTF.

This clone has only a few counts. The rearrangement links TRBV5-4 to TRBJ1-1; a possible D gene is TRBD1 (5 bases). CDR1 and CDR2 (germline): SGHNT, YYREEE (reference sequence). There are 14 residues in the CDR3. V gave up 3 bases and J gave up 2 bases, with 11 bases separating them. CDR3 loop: CASSSWTINTEAFF. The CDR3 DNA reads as TGTGCCAGCAGCTCCTGGACAATTAACACTGAAGCTTTCTTT.

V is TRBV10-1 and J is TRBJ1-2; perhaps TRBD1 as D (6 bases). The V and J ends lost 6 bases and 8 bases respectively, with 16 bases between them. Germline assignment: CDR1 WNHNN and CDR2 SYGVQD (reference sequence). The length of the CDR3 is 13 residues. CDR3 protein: CASRRRGAMGYTF. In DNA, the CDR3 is TGCGCCAGCAGGAGAAGGGGGGCTATGGGCTACACCTTC.

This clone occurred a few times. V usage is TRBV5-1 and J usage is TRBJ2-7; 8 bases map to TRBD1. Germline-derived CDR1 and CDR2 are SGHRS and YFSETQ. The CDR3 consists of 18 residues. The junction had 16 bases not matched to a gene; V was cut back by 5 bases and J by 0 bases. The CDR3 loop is CASSSGQGGTPYSYEQYF. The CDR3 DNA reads TGCGCCAGCAGTAGCGGACAGGGCGGTACTCCCTACTCCTACGAGCAGTACTTC. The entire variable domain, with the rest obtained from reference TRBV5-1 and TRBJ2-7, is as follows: KAGVTQTPRYLIKTRGQQVTLSCSPISGHRSVSWYQQTPGQGLQFLFEYFSETQRNKGNFPGRFSGRQFSNSRSEMNVSTLELGDSALYLCASSSGQGGTPYSYEQYFGPGTRLTVT.

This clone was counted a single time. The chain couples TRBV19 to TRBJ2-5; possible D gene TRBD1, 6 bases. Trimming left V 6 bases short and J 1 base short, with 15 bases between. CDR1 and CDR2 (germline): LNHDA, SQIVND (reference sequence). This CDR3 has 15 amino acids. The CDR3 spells CASREVRGTQETQYF. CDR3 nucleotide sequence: TGTGCCAGTAGGGAAGTGAGGGGGACCCAAGAGACCCAGTACTTC.

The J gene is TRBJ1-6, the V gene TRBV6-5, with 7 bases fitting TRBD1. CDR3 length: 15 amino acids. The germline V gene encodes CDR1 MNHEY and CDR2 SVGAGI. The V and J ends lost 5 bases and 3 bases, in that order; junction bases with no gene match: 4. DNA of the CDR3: TGTGCCAGCAGTGCTACAGGGGACTATAATTCACCCCTCCACTTT. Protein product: CASSATGDYNSPLHF.

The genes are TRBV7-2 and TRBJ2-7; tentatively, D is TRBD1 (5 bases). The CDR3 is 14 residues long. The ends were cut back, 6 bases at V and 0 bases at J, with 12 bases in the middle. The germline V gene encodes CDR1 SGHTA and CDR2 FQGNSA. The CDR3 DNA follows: TGTGCCAGCAGTCAAGGGGTCCCCTCCTACGAGCAGTACTTC. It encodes CASSQGVPSYEQYF.

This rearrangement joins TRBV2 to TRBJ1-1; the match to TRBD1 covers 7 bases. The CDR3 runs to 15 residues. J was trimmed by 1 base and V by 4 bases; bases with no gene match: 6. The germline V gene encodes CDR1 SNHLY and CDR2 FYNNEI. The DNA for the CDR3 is TGTGCCAGCAGTGCGAATGACAGGGCGAACACTGAAGCTTTCTTT. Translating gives CASSANDRANTEAFF.

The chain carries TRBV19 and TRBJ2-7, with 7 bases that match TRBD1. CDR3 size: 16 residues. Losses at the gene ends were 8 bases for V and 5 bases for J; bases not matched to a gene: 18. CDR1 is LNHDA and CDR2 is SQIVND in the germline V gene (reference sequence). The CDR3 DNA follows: TGTGCCAGTCTTCCCACTGCAGCAGACAGGGTCCACGAGCAGTACTTC. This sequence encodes CASLPTAADRVHEQYF. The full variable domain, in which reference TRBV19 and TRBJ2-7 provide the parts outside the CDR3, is DGGITQSPKYLFRKEGQNVTLSCEQNLNHDAMYWYRQDPGQGLRLIYYSQIVNDFQKGDIAEGYSVSREKKESFPLTVTSAQKNPTAFYLCASLPTAADRVHEQYFGPGTRLTVT.

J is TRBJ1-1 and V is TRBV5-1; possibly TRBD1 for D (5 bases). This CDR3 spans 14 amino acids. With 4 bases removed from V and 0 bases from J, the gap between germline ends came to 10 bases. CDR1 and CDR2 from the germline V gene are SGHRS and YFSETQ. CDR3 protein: CASSLGQMNTEAFF. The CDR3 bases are TGCGCCAGCAGCCTGGGGCAGATGAACACTGAAGCTTTCTTT.

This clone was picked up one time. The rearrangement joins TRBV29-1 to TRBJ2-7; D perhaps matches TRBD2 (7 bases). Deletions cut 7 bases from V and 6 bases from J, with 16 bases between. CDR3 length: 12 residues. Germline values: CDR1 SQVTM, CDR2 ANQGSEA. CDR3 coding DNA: TGCAGCGCCGCCCGAGGGGGGGGCGAGCAGTACTTC. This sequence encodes CSAARGGGEQYF.

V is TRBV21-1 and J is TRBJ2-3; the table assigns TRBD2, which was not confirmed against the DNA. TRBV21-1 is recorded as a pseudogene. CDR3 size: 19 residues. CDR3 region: CASSTPQQGLAGYTDTQYF. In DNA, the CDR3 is TGTGCCAGCAGCACTCCACAACAGGGACTAGCGGGCTACACAGATACGCAGTATTTT.

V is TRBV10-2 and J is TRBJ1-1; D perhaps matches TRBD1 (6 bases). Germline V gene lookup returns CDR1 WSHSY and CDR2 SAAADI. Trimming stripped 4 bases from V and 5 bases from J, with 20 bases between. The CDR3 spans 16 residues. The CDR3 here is CASSVERRIQGTEAFF. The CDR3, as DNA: TGCGCCAGCAGTGTTGAGCGACGTATCCAGGGGACTGAAGCTTTCTTT.

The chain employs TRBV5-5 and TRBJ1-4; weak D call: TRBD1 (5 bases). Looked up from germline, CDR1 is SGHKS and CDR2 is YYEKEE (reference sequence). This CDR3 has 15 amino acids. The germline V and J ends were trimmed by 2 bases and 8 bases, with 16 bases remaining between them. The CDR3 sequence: CASSFQGQSVEKLFF. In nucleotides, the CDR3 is TGTGCCAGCAGCTTCCAGGGCCAGTCCGTAGAAAAACTGTTTTTT.

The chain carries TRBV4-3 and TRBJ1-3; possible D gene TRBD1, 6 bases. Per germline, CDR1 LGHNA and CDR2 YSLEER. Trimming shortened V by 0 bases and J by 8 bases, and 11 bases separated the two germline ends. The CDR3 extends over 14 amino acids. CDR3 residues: CASSQDLQGHTIYF. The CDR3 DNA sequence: TGCGCCAGCAGCCAAGATCTACAGGGTCACACCATATATTTT.